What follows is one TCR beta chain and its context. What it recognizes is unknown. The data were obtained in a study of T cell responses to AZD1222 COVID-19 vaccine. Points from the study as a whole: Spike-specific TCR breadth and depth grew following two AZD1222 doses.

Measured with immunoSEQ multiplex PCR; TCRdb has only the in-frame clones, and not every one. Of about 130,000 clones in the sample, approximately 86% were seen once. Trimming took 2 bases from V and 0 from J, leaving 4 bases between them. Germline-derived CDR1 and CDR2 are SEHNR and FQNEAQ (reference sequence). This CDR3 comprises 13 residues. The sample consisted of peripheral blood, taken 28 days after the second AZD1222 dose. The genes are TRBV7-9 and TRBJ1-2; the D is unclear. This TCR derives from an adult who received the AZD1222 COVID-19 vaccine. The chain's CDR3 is CASSLYSNYGYTF. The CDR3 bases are TGTGCCAGCAGCTTATACTCTAACTATGGCTACACCTTC.